This record concerns one TCR beta chain sequence. The record originates from a study of OX40 agonist ivuxolimab in advanced cancers. The data were produced by immunoSEQ multiplex PCR, yet TCRdb's version contains in-frame clones alone and is incomplete. Among some 100,000 clones listed, less than 90% were seen once. The ends were cut back, 5 bases at V and 6 bases at J, with 7 bases in the middle. Germline loops: CDR1 SGHNT, CDR2 YENEEA. The CDR3 spans 12 residues. The source is an adult with an advanced solid tumor such as melanoma, head and neck, liver or kidney cancer. This chain joins TRBV11-3 and TRBJ2-2, with D hard to call. The specimen was CD4+ or CD8+ T cells sorted from blood, collected in a trial of the OX40 agonist ivuxolimab. The CDR3 bases are TGTGCCAGCAGCCAACCCCCCGGGGAGCTGTTTTTT. Its protein is CASSQPPGELFF.